This TCR beta chain was captured by sequencing in a study of T cell repertoires in cytomegalovirus infection. From the reads, TCRdb called clonotypes with MiXCR, one entry per CDR3 protein. The sample lists about 600,000 distinct CDR3 sequences; roughly 26% were seen once. Trimming took off 1 base at V and 1 base at J, with 13 bases between the two ends. Germline CDR1 reads SGHTA; CDR2 reads FQGTGA. This CDR3 comprises 17 residues. This clonotype originated in a human donor in good health (CMV status not recorded). Some clones in this sample may be carry-over from other donors' samples. The specimen sequenced was CD8+ T cells from PBMCs. V usage is TRBV7-3 and J usage is TRBJ2-2; possible D gene TRBD1, 6 bases. The DNA for the CDR3 is TGTGCCAGCAGCTTAAACTCTGGGACACGGAACACCGGGGAGCTGTTTTTT. It encodes CASSLNSGTRNTGELFF.